These T cell receptor beta chains were read from a single sample in a study of blood T cells in healthy people across ages. TCRdb reprocessed the 5' RACE reads with MiXCR, giving one entry per CDR3 protein. The table lists some 750,000 distinct CDR3 sequences, roughly 20% of them singletons, with 22% in the top ten. Sample: blood. These receptors all come from a man in his 70s in good health. The conserved cysteine and the conserved F or W are not part of the CDR3 here. D genes are given only for firm matches.

V gene	D gene	J gene	CDR3 protein
TRBV7-9	TRBD1	TRBJ1-1	AGSASDGQGLNTEAF
TRBV7-9	TRBD2	TRBJ2-3	ASSPGLAGPTSTDTQY
TRBV7-2	TRBD1	TRBJ1-4	ASSTSTGLFEKLF
TRBV4-1	-	TRBJ1-4	ASSQDLRGANGKLF
TRBV6-2/TRBV6-3	TRBD2	TRBJ2-1	ASSYALLAVGNEQF
TRBV2	-	-	ASSLPTGGYEQY
TRBV11-2	-	TRBJ1-2	ASSLGADSYGYT
TRBV10-1	TRBD1	TRBJ1-3	ASSEYRTGVGNTIY
TRBV20-1	TRBD1	TRBJ2-7	SAREQDRVRGEQY
TRBV20-1	-	TRBJ1-1	SASPDTNTEAF
TRBV3-1	TRBD2	TRBJ2-3	ASSRGGVINTQY
TRBV20-1	TRBD2	TRBJ2-5	SVPVWAGTKETQY
TRBV7-2	TRBD2	TRBJ2-1	ASSSSGGAYNEQF
TRBV12-3/TRBV12-4	TRBD1	TRBJ1-2	ATGGGGGLEYGYT
TRBV7-9	TRBD1	TRBJ1-2	ASSPDRGQRGYGYT
TRBV2	-	-	ASIGDNEQF
TRBV10-3	TRBD2	TRBJ2-2	AISDRRGGVTGELF
TRBV12-3/TRBV12-4	TRBD2	TRBJ2-5	ASSEALAVKETQY
TRBV5-1	-	TRBJ2-1	ASTLLWGYNEQF
TRBV20-1	-	TRBJ2-3	SAKWDPVRDTQY
TRBV10-3	TRBD1	TRBJ2-7	AIRTGSSYEQY
TRBV11-2	TRBD2	TRBJ2-1	ASSFPFGTSTYNEQF
TRBV11-2	TRBD1	TRBJ2-2	ASTKTGAGELF
TRBV4-2	-	TRBJ2-7	ASSRSGAGTDYEQY
TRBV7-9	-	TRBJ1-2	ASSPSRGDYGYT
TRBV10-3	-	TRBJ1-2	AIRDDSNYGYT
TRBV7-9	-	TRBJ2-1	ASSSKRLQGKNEQF
TRBV6-5	-	TRBJ1-2	ASTRGGYGYT
TRBV15	-	TRBJ1-3	ATSRDQGRNTIY
TRBV12-3/TRBV12-4	-	TRBJ1-6	ASTLSIGGNSPLH
TRBV4-3	-	TRBJ1-4	ASSQDGTAGIEKLF
TRBV6-6	-	TRBJ1-1	ASSYEAGMNTEAF
TRBV9	TRBD2	TRBJ2-2	ASSTGLAVNTGELF
TRBV25-1	-	TRBJ2-5	ASTQGGQETQY
TRBV9	-	TRBJ2-1	ASSVKGGGQVNNEQF
TRBV19	-	TRBJ1-5	ASIFREQPQH
TRBV14	-	TRBJ2-1	ASSLYDLYNEQF
TRBV12-3/TRBV12-4	TRBD2	TRBJ2-4	ASIRGGSKNIQY
TRBV5-1	TRBD2	TRBJ2-3	ASSVGLAGGITDTQY
TRBV20-1	-	TRBJ2-1	SAGRGVSSSYNEQF
TRBV12-3/TRBV12-4	TRBD2	TRBJ2-3	ASSHRRAGLASEDTQY
TRBV4-1	-	TRBJ1-4	ASSGDMYEKLF
TRBV11-2	TRBD1	TRBJ1-4	ASSLNGQGAPNEKLF
TRBV29-1	TRBD1	TRBJ1-2	SVVQQGMEGYT
TRBV20-1	TRBD1	TRBJ1-2	SAVPGQAYGYT
TRBV28	-	TRBJ1-6	ASSPPRGSYNSPLH
TRBV7-2	TRBD1	TRBJ1-6	ASSLTSGGLPPLH
TRBV4-1	-	TRBJ1-1	ASSQTGEGWTEAF
TRBV4-3	TRBD1	TRBJ1-2	ASSQEGTGVVNYGYI
TRBV19	-	TRBJ1-4	ASSIPGSDEKLF
TRBV7-9	TRBD1	TRBJ2-5	ASSFGTGGQETQY
TRBV18	-	TRBJ2-4	ASSPQIAKNIQY
TRBV3-1	-	TRBJ1-2	ASSHGTASYGYT
TRBV4-3	TRBD1	TRBJ2-5	ASSQDRQGAVETQY